A selection of T cell receptor beta chains follows, all from one sample in a study of cytomegalovirus exposure and HLA in healthy donors. Sequenced by immunoSEQ multiplex PCR; TCRdb stores in-frame clones only, minus some. This table has 200,000 or so clones, approximately 80% appearing once. What was sequenced was PBMCs. Receptors originate from a woman aged 45-59 years in good health and CMV-seropositive. The CDR3 runs from the conserved cysteine through the conserved F or W. Each record gives: D gene, V gene, J gene, clone size, CDR3 DNA, CDR3 protein. The D gene is left open where the match is weak. For some rows the clone size is stated as once, few or many, or as a class when expanded; others skip it.

>-|TRBV7-8|TRBJ1-3|-
TGTGCCAGCATCTCTGGGAGCACTGGAAACACCATATATTTT
CASISGSTGNTIYF
>TRBD2|TRBV11-2|TRBJ2-2|once
TGTGCCAGCAGCTTAGATCCTAATAGCGGGACCGGGGAGCTGTTTTTT
CASSLDPNSGTGELFF
>-|TRBV7-9|TRBJ2-3|-
TGTGCCAGCAGCTCAAGGGGGGGTAGCACAGATACGCAGTATTTT
CASSSRGGSTDTQYF
>-|TRBV6-5|TRBJ2-1|-
TGTGCCAGCAGTTACTCTCTGGGAGGTGGTGAGCAGTTCTTC
CASSYSLGGGEQFF
>TRBD2|TRBV7-2|TRBJ2-1|-
TGTGCCAGCAGCCCCCGAGGACTAGCGGTGGGTGGGGACAATGAGCAGTTCTTC
CASSPRGLAVGGDNEQFF
>TRBD2|TRBV5-1|TRBJ2-1|-
TGCGCCAGCAGCTTGGACCTAGCGGGGAACAATGAGCAGTTCTTC
CASSLDLAGNNEQFF
>-|TRBV18|TRBJ1-1|few
TGTGCCAGCTCACCAACCGCAGAGGTCACTGAAGCTTTCTTT
CASSPTAEVTEAFF
>TRBD1|TRBV7-9|TRBJ2-7|-
TGTGCCAGCAGCCACCGGGGACAGGGGGCCTACGAGCAGTACTTC
CASSHRGQGAYEQYF
>TRBD2|TRBV11-2|TRBJ2-7|-
TGTGCCAGCAGCATCAAAGCGGGGGGGTATAAATACGAGCAGTACTTC
CASSIKAGGYKYEQYF
>-|TRBV7-6|TRBJ1-1|once
TGTGCCAGCAGCTTAGCGCCAGGGGCAGGAACTGAAGCTTTCTTT
CASSLAPGAGTEAFF
>-|TRBV2|TRBJ1-5|-
TGTGCCAGCAGTACCTCGACTACAGATAGCAATCAGCCCCAGCATTTT
CASSTSTTDSNQPQHF
>TRBD1|TRBV28|TRBJ1-6|-
TGTGCCAGCAGGGGGGGGACAGGGGAGGGATCACCCCTCCACTTT
CASRGGTGEGSPLHF
>-|TRBV30|TRBJ1-5|-
TGTGCCTGGTCCCCCGGGGGGCGTCAGCCCCAGCATTTT
CAWSPGGRQPQHF